A selection of T cell receptor beta chains follows, all from one sample in a study of T-cell reconstitution after alpha-beta-depleted transplantation in children. TCRdb re-analysed the PCR reads in MiXCR, keeping a single row per CDR3 protein. This repertoire shows some 830,000 distinct CDR3 sequences, under 20% found once; its top ten account for approximately 5%. The specimen was PBMCs, mostly from graft donor cells, collected 360 days after TCRalphabeta/CD19-depleted stem cell transplant. The receptor source for this set is a male patient aged 5 to 17 who had a stem cell transplant for acute lymphoblastic leukemia, so the T cells may come from the graft donor. The CDR3 runs from the conserved cysteine through the conserved F or W. Each record gives: D gene, J gene, clone size, V gene, CDR3 DNA, CDR3 protein. A D gene is named only where the DNA matches it firmly. Clone size is not always given. Where it is, it says once, few, many or a class for expanded clones.

TRBD2	TRBJ2-7	many	TRBV4-1	TGCGCCAGCAGCCAAGACCGGGCGGCTAGCGGGAGGAATTCCCCCTACGAGCAGTACTTC	CASSQDRAASGRNSPYEQYF
-	TRBJ2-1	few	TRBV12-3/TRBV12-4	TGTGCCAGCAGGAACGACAGGAAGTATGCCTACAATGAGCAGTTCTTC	CASRNDRKYAYNEQFF
TRBD1	TRBJ1-1	-	TRBV7-2	TGTGCCAGCAGGTCCACAGGGGGCCGCCACCGTGAAGCTTTCTTT	CASRSTGGRHREAFF
-	TRBJ2-3	many	TRBV4-1	TGCGCCAGCAGCCAAGGCCTAGACGGAGATACGCAGTATTTT	CASSQGLDGDTQYF
-	TRBJ2-7	few	TRBV9	TGTGCCAGCAGCCATTCCGCTAGCTCCTACGAGCAGTACTTC	CASSHSASSYEQYF
TRBD1	TRBJ2-7	-	TRBV11-1	TGTGCCAGCAGCAAGCGAGGGACAGCCTACGAGCAGTACTTC	CASSKRGTAYEQYF
-	TRBJ2-1	-	TRBV28	TGTGCCAGCACCCCTGACTCAAGCTCCTACAATGAGCAGTTCTTC	CASTPDSSSYNEQFF
TRBD1	TRBJ1-2	-	TRBV5-1	TGCGCCAGCAGCACACAGACAGGGGCAAACTATGGCTACACCTTC	CASSTQTGANYGYTF
TRBD2	TRBJ2-7	-	TRBV20-1	TGCAGTGCTGCCGGGACTAGCAGCAGCGAGCAGTACTTC	CSAAGTSSSEQYF
-	TRBJ2-7	few	TRBV5-5	TGTGCCAGCAGCTTGGGCGGAGGGGCCAACGAGCAGTACTTC	CASSLGGGANEQYF
-	TRBJ2-1	-	TRBV4-1	TGCGCCAGCAGCCAAATTTTAGCGGTGTCCTACAATGAGCAGTTCTTC	CASSQILAVSYNEQFF
-	TRBJ2-7	few	TRBV3-1	TGTGCCAGCAGCCAAGATGGGGGGCTGGTCGAGCAGTACTTC	CASSQDGGLVEQYF
TRBD2	TRBJ2-1	few	TRBV5-6	TGTGCCAGCAGCTTCAGGACTAGCGGTTTCAATGAGCAGTTCTTC	CASSFRTSGFNEQFF
-	TRBJ2-7	-	TRBV18	TGTGCCAGCTCACCAACGGGGGTCATGGAGCAGTACTTC	CASSPTGVMEQYF
-	TRBJ2-1	-	TRBV7-2	TGTGCCAGCAGCCCCACGAATTCCAATGAGCAGTTCTTC	CASSPTNSNEQFF
-	TRBJ1-5	many	TRBV7-8	TGTGCCAGCAGCTTAGGGCCACCCTATAGCAATCAGCCCCAGCATTTT	CASSLGPPYSNQPQHF
TRBD1	TRBJ1-2	-	TRBV27	TGTGCCAGCAGTTGGGCAGGGGGCTATGGCTACACCTTC	CASSWAGGYGYTF
-	TRBJ2-7	many	TRBV5-1	TGCGCCAGCAGCTCCGTCGGTAGGGGCCCGCAGTACTTC	CASSSVGRGPQYF
-	TRBJ1-1	-	TRBV20-1	TGCAGTGCTAGAGCCCCCCGACCGGAGACTGAAGCTTTCTTT	CSARAPRPETEAFF
-	TRBJ2-7	-	TRBV5-1	TGCGCCAGCAGCTGGGGGATGTTCCCCACCTACGAGCAGTACTTC	CASSWGMFPTYEQYF
-	TRBJ2-3	-	TRBV7-6	TGTGCCAGCAGCTTCCCGGGAGATACGCAGTATTTT	CASSFPGDTQYF
-	TRBJ2-1	few	TRBV5-1	TGCGCCAGCAGCGAACAGTATTCTGAGCAGTTCTTC	CASSEQYSEQFF
-	TRBJ2-1	few	TRBV18	TGTGCCAGCTCACCGGCGAGCGGTCCTCTCAATGAGCAGTTCTTC	CASSPASGPLNEQFF
-	TRBJ2-1	few	TRBV7-6	TGTGCCAGCAGGGAAGGCGGACTAAAGAACAATGAGCAGTTCTTC	CASREGGLKNNEQFF
-	TRBJ2-1	-	TRBV5-1	TGCGCCAGCAGCTTGTTGGGTTTCCTTTACAATGAGCAGTTCTTC	CASSLLGFLYNEQFF
TRBD1	TRBJ2-7	few	TRBV27	TGTGCCAGCAGTCCCGGGACAGGCGAGCAGTACTTC	CASSPGTGEQYF
-	TRBJ2-1	-	TRBV20-1	TGCAGTGCTAAGACGGCCGGAGGTTTAGCTGAGCAGTTCTTC	CSAKTAGGLAEQFF
TRBD1	TRBJ2-2	-	TRBV29-1	TGCAGCGTTAGAGGGGCGGACAGGGGGAACACCGGGGAGCTGTTTTTT	CSVRGADRGNTGELFF
-	TRBJ2-7	-	TRBV27	TGTGCCAGCAGTTTGGCAGGGACCCACGAGCAGTACTTC	CASSLAGTHEQYF
TRBD2	TRBJ2-1	-	TRBV5-1	TGCGCCAGCAGTGCTAAGCGGGAGATGTCAGGGAATGAGCAGTTCTTC	CASSAKREMSGNEQFF
TRBD1	TRBJ1-2	-	TRBV5-1	TGCGCCAGCAGCAGGTTATCCGGGACAGAAAACTATGGCTACACCTTC	CASSRLSGTENYGYTF
TRBD2	TRBJ2-1	-	TRBV6-5	TGTGCCAGCAGTTACACGAGTGCGGGAGGGCCTAAGGATGAGCAGTTCTTC	CASSYTSAGGPKDEQFF
TRBD2	TRBJ2-7	-	TRBV10-3	TGTGCCATCAGTGGGGGAGGGGTCTACGAGCAGTACTTC	CAISGGGVYEQYF
-	TRBJ2-7	few	TRBV11-2	TGTGCCAGCAGCCACCCCCGGACGAAAGACGGCGAGCAGTACTTC	CASSHPRTKDGEQYF
TRBD1	TRBJ1-4	few	TRBV12-3/TRBV12-4	TGTGCCAGCAGTGGGGACAGGATGACTAATGAAAAACTGTTTTTT	CASSGDRMTNEKLFF
TRBD1	TRBJ2-5	few	TRBV4-1	TGCGCCAGCAGCCCCCGGCCCAGGGGGAAGGGAGAGACCCAGTACTTC	CASSPRPRGKGETQYF
TRBD1	TRBJ1-3	many	TRBV5-1	TGCGCCAGCAGCTTGGATGGACAGGGACCCCTGTGGAACACCATATATTTT	CASSLDGQGPLWNTIYF
TRBD2	TRBJ2-4	-	TRBV2	TGTGCCAGCAGTGTGGGACTAGCGGGGGAGAAAAACATTCAGTACTTC	CASSVGLAGEKNIQYF
-	TRBJ2-5	few	TRBV12-3/TRBV12-4	TGTGCCAGCAGTTTAGCTAAGCTGGCTGGGGGGCTAGGAGAGACCCAGTACTTC	CASSLAKLAGGLGETQYF
-	TRBJ2-1	few	TRBV10-3	TGTGCCATCAGTAGCGGGAATGAGCAGTTCTTC	CAISSGNEQFF
TRBD2	TRBJ2-7	many	TRBV5-1	TGCGCCAGCAGCTTGGACTTAGTGACTAGCGGGAGATACGAGCAGTACTTC	CASSLDLVTSGRYEQYF
-	TRBJ2-1	few	TRBV28	TGTGCCAGCGGCCTCAGGCCCCCGTTCTTC	CASGLRPPFF
-	TRBJ1-5	-	TRBV30	TGTGCCTGGGATACAGGAGCCCTGGTGTCTAAGGAGCCCCAGCATTTT	CAWDTGALVSKEPQHF
TRBD2	TRBJ2-3	-	TRBV5-1	TGCGCCAGCAGCCTCTGGACTAGCGGGAGCTTGGGCACAGATACGCAGTATTTT	CASSLWTSGSLGTDTQYF
-	TRBJ2-1	-	TRBV3-1	TGTGCCAGCAGCCAAACTTACGACGAGGGCAATGAGCAGTTCTTC	CASSQTYDEGNEQFF
TRBD1	TRBJ2-1	many	TRBV5-1	TGCGCCAGCAGCTTGGTCGACTGGACAGGGCGGAATGAGCAGTTCTTC	CASSLVDWTGRNEQFF
-	TRBJ2-7	few	TRBV12-3/TRBV12-4	TGTGCCAGCAGGTCCCAAGCGGAGAACGGCGAGCAGTACTTC	CASRSQAENGEQYF
TRBD1	TRBJ2-7	few	TRBV25-1	TGTGCCAGCAGTTTTACAGGGGGCGTGGACGAGCAGTACTTC	CASSFTGGVDEQYF
TRBD2	TRBJ2-1	-	TRBV4-2	TGTGCCAGCAGCCAAGCAGCGGGAGCTTACACTGGCCATTACAATGAGCAGTTCTTC	CASSQAAGAYTGHYNEQFF
TRBD2	TRBJ2-1	-	TRBV5-1	TGCGCCAGCCGACGGGAGGGATACAATGAGCAGTTCTTC	CASRREGYNEQFF
-	TRBJ1-1	few	TRBV9	TGTGCCAGCGGGACATCGATGAACACTGAAGCTTTCTTT	CASGTSMNTEAFF
TRBD1	TRBJ2-7	many	TRBV6-5	TGTGCCAGCAGTTACTCAGGGGGCGGGTACGAGCAGTACTTC	CASSYSGGGYEQYF
-	TRBJ2-5	few	TRBV7-8	TGTGCCAGCAGCCTGCGGTGGGACGGGGCGGAGACCCAGTACTTC	CASSLRWDGAETQYF
-	TRBJ2-2	few	TRBV5-1	TGCGCCAGCAGCTTTCCAGCTCCCGGGGAGCTGTTTTTT	CASSFPAPGELFF
-	TRBJ2-3	-	TRBV6-2/TRBV6-3	TGTGCCAGCAGTCACCCAAGCACAGATACGCAGTATTTT	CASSHPSTDTQYF
-	TRBJ1-5	-	TRBV27	TGTGCCAGCAGTTTAATAAGGCTGCAGCCCCAGCATTTT	CASSLIRLQPQHF
-	TRBJ1-1	few	TRBV5-1	TGCGCCAGCAGTCCCCAGGGTACTGAAGCTTTCTTT	CASSPQGTEAFF
-	TRBJ2-1	-	TRBV5-1	TGCGCCAGCAGGTGGCAGGGGACGAACAATGAGCAGTTCTTC	CASRWQGTNNEQFF
-	TRBJ2-5	-	TRBV18	TGTGCCAGCTACCGTGGGGGGATCCAAGAGACCCAGTACTTC	CASYRGGIQETQYF
-	TRBJ1-6	-	TRBV20-1	TGCAGTGCTAGAGATTGGAACATGTCCAATAATTCACCCCTCCACTTT	CSARDWNMSNNSPLHF